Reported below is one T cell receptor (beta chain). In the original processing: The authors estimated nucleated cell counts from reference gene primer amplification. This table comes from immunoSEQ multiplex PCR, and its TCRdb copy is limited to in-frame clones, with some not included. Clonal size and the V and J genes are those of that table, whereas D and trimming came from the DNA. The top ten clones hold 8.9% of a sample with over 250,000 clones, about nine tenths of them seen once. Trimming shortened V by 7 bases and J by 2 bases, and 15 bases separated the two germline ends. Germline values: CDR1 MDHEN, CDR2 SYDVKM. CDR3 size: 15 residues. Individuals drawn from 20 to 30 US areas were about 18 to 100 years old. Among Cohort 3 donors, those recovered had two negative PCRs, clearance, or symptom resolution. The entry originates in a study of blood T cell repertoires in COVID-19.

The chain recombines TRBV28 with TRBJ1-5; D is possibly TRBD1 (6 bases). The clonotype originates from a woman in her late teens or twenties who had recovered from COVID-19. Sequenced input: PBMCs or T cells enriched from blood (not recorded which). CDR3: CASNDRFEGNQPQHF. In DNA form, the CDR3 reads TGTGCCAGCAACGACAGGTTCGAGGGCAATCAGCCCCAGCATTTT. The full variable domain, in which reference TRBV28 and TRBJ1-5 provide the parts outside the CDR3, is DVKVTQSSRYLVKRTGEKVFLECVQDMDHENMFWYRQDPGLGLRLIYFSYDVKMKEKGDIPEGYSVSREKKERFSLILESASTNQTSMYLCASNDRFEGNQPQHFGDGTRLSIL.